The 9 T cell receptor beta chains presented below share a single source sample, sequenced in a study of shared clonotypes between healthy human individuals. Sequenced by immunoSEQ multiplex PCR; TCRdb stores in-frame clones only, minus some. The sample lists some 1 million clones; about 70% were seen once. Material: memory CD4+ T cells sorted from blood. Sample subset: CD45RA-negative fraction. These receptors were collected from a young man in good health.

The table lists this clone with a count of one. V and J are TRBV10-2 and TRBJ2-5, with TRBD2 matching over 12 bases. The germline gives CDR1 WSHSY, CDR2 SAAADI. V trimming: 3 bases; J trimming: 2 bases; junction bases outside the gene matches: 1. The CDR3 has 15 residues. CDR3 coding DNA: TGCGCCAGCAGTGAAGGACTAGCGGGACAAGAGACCCAGTACTTC. Protein sequence: CASSEGLAGQETQYF.

The rearrangement links TRBV27 to TRBJ2-7; D is unresolved. CDR1 and CDR2 from the germline V gene are MNHEY and SMNVEV (reference sequence). The ends were cut back, 6 bases at V and 2 bases at J, with 14 bases in the middle. The CDR3 loop spans 14 amino acids. The CDR3 spells CASRKGTATYEQYF. CDR3 in DNA: TGTGCCAGCAGGAAAGGAACTGCAACCTACGAGCAGTACTTC.

V usage is TRBV9 and J usage is TRBJ1-5; no reliable D call. Trimming left V 0 bases short and J 15 bases short, with 16 bases between. CDR1 and CDR2 from the germline V gene are SGDLS and YYNGEE. This CDR3 spans 13 amino acids. The CDR3 bases are TGTGCCAGCAGCGTAGTTGATGGGTCGGAGTTGCATTTT. Protein product: CASSVVDGSELHF.

The genes are TRBV7-9 and TRBJ2-2; D is possibly TRBD1 (6 bases). CDR1 is SEHNR, CDR2 FQNEAQ, per germline (reference sequence). The CDR3 sequence is 14 residues long. Trimming stripped 5 bases from V and 1 base from J, with 8 bases between. CDR3 DNA: TGTGCCAGCAGCACCAGGGGGAACACCGGGGAGCTGTTTTTT. This encodes CASSTRGNTGELFF. The entire variable domain, with the rest obtained from reference TRBV7-9 and TRBJ2-2, is as follows: DTGVSQNPRHKITKRGQNVTFRCDPISEHNRLYWYRQTLGQGPEFLTYFQNEAQLEKSRLLSDRFSAERPKGSFSTLEIQRTEQGDSAMYLCASSTRGNTGELFFGEGSRLTVL.

The genes are TRBV2 and TRBJ2-3; no reliable D call. The CDR3 covers 15 residues. The V end was cut by 2 bases, the J end by 2 bases, with 11 bases between. Germline CDR1 and CDR2: SNHLY and FYNNEI. CDR3 amino acids: CASSELANPTDTQYF. As DNA, the CDR3 is TGTGCCAGCAGTGAACTGGCGAACCCCACAGATACGCAGTATTTT.

V gene TRBV7-9 combines with J gene TRBJ2-3; maybe TRBD1 (6 bases). This CDR3 is 15 amino acids long. V was cut by 3 bases and J by 6 bases, with 16 bases left in between. Germline V CDR1 and CDR2: SEHNR, FQNEAQ (reference sequence). DNA for the CDR3: TGTGCCAGCAGCTTTGGACAGACCGAGGCGGATACGCAGTATTTT. Translating it yields CASSFGQTEADTQYF.

V is TRBV5-6 and J is TRBJ2-1, with 14 bases that match TRBD2. The ends lost 3 bases at V and 6 bases at J; junction bases unmatched: 11. The CDR3 has 18 residues. Germline V gene lookup returns CDR1 SGHDT and CDR2 YYEEEE. The CDR3 loop reads CASSSYPGLAGEGNEQFF. The CDR3 DNA sequence: TGTGCCAGCAGCTCCTACCCGGGACTAGCGGGAGAAGGCAATGAGCAGTTCTTC. Based on the CDR3 plus reference TRBV5-6 and TRBJ2-1, the full variable domain is DAGVTQSPTHLIKTRGQQVTLRCSPKSGHDTVSWYQQALGQGPQFIFQYYEEEERQRGNFPDRFSGHQFPNYSSELNVNALLLGDSALYLCASSSYPGLAGEGNEQFFGPGTRLTVL.

This clone was seen only a few times. This chain uses TRBV6-1 with TRBJ2-2; 12 positions match TRBD1. Germline V CDR1 and CDR2: MNHNS, SASEGT. Germline trimming cut 2 bases from V and 4 bases from J; bases unmatched to any gene: 5. The CDR3 sequence is 17 residues long. CDR3 residues: CASSERGDRGRTGELFF. DNA of the CDR3: TGTGCCAGCAGTGAAAGAGGGGACAGGGGGCGCACCGGGGAGCTGTTTTTT.

The genes are TRBV14 and TRBJ2-6, with a tentative D call TRBD1 (6 bases). The CDR3 length is 18 residues. Germline CDR1 is SGHDN and CDR2 is FVKESK. Trimming stripped 1 base from V and 3 bases from J, with 16 bases between. CDR3 DNA sequence: TGTGCCAGCAGCCAAGGTCCGGACAGATTGTTTGGGGCCAACGTCCTGACTTTC. Its translation: CASSQGPDRLFGANVLTF.